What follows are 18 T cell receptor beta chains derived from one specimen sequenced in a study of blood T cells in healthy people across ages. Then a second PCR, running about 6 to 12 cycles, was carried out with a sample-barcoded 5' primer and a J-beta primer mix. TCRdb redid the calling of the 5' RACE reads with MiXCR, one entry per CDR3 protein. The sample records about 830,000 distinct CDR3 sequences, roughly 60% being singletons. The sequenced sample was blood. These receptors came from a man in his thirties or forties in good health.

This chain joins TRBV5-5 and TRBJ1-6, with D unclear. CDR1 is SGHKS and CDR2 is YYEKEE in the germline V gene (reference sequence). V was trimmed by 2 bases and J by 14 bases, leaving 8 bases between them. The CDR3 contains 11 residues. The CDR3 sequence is CASSFPGALHF. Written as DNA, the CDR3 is TGTGCCAGCAGCTTCCCAGGCGCCCTCCACTTT.

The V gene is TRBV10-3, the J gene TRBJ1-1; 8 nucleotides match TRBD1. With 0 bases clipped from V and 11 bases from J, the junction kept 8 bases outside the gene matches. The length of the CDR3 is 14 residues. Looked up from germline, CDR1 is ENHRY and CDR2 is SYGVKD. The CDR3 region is CAISESMAGGFAFF. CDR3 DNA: TGTGCCATCAGTGAGTCGATGGCAGGGGGCTTTGCTTTCTTT.

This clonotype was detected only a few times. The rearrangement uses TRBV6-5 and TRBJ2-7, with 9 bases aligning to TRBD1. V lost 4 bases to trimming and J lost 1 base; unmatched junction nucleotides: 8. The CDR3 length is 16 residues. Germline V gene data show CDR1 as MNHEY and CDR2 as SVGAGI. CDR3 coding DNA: TGTGCCAGCAGTTTCTCTGCCGGGACAGGGTCCTACGAGCAGTACTTC. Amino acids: CASSFSAGTGSYEQYF.

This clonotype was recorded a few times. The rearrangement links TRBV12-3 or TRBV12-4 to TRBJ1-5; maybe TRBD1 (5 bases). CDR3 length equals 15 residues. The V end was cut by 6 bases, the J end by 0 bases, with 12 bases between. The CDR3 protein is CASSRDRYSNQPQHF. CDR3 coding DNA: TGTGCCAGCAGCCGCGACAGATATAGCAATCAGCCCCAGCATTTT.

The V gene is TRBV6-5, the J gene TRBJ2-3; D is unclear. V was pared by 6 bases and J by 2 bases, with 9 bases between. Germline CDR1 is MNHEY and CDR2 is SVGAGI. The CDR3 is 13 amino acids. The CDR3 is CASRRIDTDTQYF. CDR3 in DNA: TGTGCCAGCAGACGGATCGACACAGATACGCAGTATTTT.

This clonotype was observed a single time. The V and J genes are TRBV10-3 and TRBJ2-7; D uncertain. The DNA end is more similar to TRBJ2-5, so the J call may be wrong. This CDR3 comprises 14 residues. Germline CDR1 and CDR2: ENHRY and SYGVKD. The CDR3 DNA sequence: TGTGCCATCAGTGTGCAGTTGGGTTCGGAGACCCAGTACTTC. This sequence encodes CAISVQLGSETQYF.

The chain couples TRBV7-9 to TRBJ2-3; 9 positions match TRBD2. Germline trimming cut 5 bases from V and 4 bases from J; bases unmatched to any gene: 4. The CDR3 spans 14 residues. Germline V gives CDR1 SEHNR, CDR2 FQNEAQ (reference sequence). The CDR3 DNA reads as TGTGCCAGCAGCCTTTGGACTAGCGCAGATACGCAGTATTTT. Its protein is CASSLWTSADTQYF.

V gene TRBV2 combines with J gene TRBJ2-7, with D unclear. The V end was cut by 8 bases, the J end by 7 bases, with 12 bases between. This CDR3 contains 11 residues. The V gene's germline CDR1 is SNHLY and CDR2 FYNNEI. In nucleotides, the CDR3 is TGTGCCAGCTCCGTGATGAGGGAGCAGTACTTC. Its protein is CASSVMREQYF.

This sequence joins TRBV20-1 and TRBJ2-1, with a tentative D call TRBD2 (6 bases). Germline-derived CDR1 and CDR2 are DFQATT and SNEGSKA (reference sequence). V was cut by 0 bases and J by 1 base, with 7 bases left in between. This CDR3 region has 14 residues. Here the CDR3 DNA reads TGCAGTGCTAGAGACGGGAGATCCTACAATGAGCAGTTCTTC. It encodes CSARDGRSYNEQFF.

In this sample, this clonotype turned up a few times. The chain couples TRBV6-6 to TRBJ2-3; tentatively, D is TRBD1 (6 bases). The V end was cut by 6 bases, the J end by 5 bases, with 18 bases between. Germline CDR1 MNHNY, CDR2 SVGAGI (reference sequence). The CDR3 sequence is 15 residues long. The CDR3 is CASSLGSPRGDTQYF. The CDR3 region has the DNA TGTGCCAGCAGCCTAGGGTCACCCAGGGGAGATACGCAGTATTTT.

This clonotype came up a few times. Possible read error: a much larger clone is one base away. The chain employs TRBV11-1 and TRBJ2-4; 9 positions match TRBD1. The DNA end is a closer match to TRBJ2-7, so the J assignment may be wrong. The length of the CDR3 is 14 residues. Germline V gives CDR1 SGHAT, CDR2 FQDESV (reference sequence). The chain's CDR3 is CASSPGTGYYEQYF. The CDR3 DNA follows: TGTGCCAGCAGCCCCGGGACAGGGTACTACGAGCAGTACTTC.

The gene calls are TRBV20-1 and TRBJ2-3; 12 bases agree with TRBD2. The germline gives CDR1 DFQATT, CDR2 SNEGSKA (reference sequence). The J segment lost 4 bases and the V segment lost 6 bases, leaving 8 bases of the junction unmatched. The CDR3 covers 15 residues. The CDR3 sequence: CSAGPASGGADTQYF. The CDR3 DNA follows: TGCAGTGCAGGACCCGCTAGCGGGGGGGCAGATACGCAGTATTTT.

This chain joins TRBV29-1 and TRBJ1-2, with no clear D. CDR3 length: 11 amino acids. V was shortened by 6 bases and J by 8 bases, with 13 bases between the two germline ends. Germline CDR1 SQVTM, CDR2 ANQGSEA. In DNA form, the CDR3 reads TGCAGCGTACCAGACCTCGACGGCTACACCTTC. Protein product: CSVPDLDGYTF.

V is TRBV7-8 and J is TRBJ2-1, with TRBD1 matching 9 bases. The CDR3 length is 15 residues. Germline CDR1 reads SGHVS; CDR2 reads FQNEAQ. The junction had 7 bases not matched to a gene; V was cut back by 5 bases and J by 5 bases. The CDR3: CASSPRTGDNNEQFF. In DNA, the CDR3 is TGTGCCAGCAGCCCGAGGACAGGGGATAACAATGAGCAGTTCTTC. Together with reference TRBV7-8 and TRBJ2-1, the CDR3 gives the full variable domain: GAGVSQSPRYKVAKRGQDVALRCDPISGHVSLFWYQQALGQGPEFLTYFQNEAQLDKSGLPSDRFFAERPEGSVSTLKIQRTQQEDSAVYLCASSPRTGDNNEQFFGPGTRLTVL.

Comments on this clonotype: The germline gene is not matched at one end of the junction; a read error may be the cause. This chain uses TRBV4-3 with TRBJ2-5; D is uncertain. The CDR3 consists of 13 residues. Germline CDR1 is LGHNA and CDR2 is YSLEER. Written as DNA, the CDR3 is TGCACCAGCAGCCAAGAGTCTTGGAATGGGCGGTACTTC. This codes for CTSSQESWNGRYF.

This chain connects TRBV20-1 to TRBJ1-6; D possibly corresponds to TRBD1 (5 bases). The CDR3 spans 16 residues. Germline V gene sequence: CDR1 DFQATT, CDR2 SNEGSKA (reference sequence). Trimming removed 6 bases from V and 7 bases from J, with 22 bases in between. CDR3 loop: CSAESGHGRANSPLHF. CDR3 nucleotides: TGCAGTGCGGAGTCAGGACACGGAAGAGCAAATTCACCCCTCCACTTT.

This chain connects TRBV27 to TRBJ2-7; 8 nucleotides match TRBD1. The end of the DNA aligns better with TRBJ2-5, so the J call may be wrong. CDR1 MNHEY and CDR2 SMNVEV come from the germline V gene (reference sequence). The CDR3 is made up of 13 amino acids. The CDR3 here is CASSETGEETQYF. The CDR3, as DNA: TGTGCCAGCAGTGAGACAGGGGAGGAGACCCAGTACTTC.

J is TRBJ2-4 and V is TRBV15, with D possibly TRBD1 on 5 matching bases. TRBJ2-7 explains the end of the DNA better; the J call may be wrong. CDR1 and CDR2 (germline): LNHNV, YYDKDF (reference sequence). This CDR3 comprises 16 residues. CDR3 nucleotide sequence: TGTGCCACCAGCAGAGTGTTCCAGGGCCATACCTACGAGCAGTACTTC. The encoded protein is CATSRVFQGHTYEQYF.